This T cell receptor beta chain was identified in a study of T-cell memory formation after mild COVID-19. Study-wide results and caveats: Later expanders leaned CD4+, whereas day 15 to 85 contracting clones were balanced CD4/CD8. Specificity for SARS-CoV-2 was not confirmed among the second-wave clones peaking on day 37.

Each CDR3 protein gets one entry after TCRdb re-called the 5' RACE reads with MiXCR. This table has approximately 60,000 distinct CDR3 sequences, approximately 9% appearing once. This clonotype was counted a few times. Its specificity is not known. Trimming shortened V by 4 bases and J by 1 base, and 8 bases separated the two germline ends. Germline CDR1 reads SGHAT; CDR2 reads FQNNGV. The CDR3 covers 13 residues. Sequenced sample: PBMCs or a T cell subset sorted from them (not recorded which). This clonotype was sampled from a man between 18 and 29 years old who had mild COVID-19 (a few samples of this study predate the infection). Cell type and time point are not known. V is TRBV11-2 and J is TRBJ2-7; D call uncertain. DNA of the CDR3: TGTGCCAGCAGCTCGCAACTTTCCTACGAGCAGTACTTC. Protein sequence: CASSSQLSYEQYF.